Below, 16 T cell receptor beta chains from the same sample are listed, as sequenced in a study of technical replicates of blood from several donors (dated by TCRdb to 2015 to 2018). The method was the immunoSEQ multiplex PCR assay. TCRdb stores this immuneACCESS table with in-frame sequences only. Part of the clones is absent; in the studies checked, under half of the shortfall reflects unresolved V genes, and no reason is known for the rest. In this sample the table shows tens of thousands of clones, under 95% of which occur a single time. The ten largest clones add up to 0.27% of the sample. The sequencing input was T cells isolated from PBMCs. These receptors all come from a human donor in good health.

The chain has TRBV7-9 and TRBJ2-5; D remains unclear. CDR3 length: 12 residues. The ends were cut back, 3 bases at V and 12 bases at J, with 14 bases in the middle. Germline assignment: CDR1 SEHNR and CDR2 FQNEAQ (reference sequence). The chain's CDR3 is CASSLETGGEYF. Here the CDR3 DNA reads TGTGCCAGCAGCTTGGAGACTGGTGGAGAGTACTTC.

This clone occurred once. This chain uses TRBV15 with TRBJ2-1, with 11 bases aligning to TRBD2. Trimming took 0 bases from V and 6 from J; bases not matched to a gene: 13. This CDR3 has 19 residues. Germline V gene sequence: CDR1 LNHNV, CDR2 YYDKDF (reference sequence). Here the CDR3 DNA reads TGTGCCACCAGCAGAGATGGCAGGGGACTAACTAGCGGGAGCAATGAGCAGTTCTTC. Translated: CATSRDGRGLTSGSNEQFF. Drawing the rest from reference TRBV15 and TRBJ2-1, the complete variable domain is DAMVIQNPRYQVTQFGKPVTLSCSQTLNHNVMYWYQQKSSQAPKLLFHYYDKDFNNEADTPDNFQSRRPNTSFCFLDIRSPGLGDTAMYLCATSRDGRGLTSGSNEQFFGPGTRLTVL.

This CDR3 is CAIRERELAYEQYF. Here the CDR3 DNA reads TGTGCCATCAGAGAGCGGGAGCTGGCTTACGAGCAGTACTTC. V gene TRBV10-3 combines with J gene TRBJ2-7, with TRBD2 matching 8 bases. J was trimmed by 4 bases and V by 6 bases; bases with no gene match: 8. The length of the CDR3 is 14 residues. CDR1 is ENHRY and CDR2 is SYGVKD in the germline V gene.

The CDR3 is CASSPVVTGNQPQHF. The CDR3 nucleotides read TGTGCCAGCTCACCAGTCGTCACGGGCAATCAGCCCCAGCATTTT. The V and J genes are TRBV18 and TRBJ1-5; no clear D. CDR1 is KGHSH and CDR2 is LQKENI in the germline V gene. The CDR3 sequence is 15 residues long. Deletions cut 2 bases from V and 2 bases from J, with 10 bases between.

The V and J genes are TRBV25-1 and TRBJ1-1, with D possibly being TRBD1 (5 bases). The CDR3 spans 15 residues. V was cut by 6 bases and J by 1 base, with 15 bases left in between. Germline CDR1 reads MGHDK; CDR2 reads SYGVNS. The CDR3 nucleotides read TGTGCCAGCAGGGGGGGTAACAGCTGGAACACTGAAGCTTTCTTT. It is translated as CASRGGNSWNTEAFF.

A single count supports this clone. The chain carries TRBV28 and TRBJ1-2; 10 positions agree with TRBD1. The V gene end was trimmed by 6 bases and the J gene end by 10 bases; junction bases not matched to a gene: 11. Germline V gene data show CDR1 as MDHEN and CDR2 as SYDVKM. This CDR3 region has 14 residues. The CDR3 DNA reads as TGTGCCAGCAGATCTTCAGGACAGGGGGTTACCTACACCTTC. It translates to CASRSSGQGVTYTF.

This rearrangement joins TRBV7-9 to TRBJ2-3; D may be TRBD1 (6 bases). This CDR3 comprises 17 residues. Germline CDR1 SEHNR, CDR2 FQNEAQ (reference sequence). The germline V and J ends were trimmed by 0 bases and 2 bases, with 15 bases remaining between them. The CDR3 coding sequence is TGTGCCAGCAGCTTAGCTGTACAGGGCATTCTCACAGATACGCAGTATTTT. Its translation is CASSLAVQGILTDTQYF.

The CDR3 loop is CASSSVAGASTDTQYF. CDR3 sequence (DNA): TGTGCCAGCAGCTCCGTAGCGGGAGCTAGCACAGATACGCAGTATTTT. V gene TRBV7-6 combines with J gene TRBJ2-3; 9 bases are shared with TRBD2. Germline V lookup: CDR1 SGHVS, CDR2 FNYEAQ. This CDR3 spans 16 amino acids. The ends lost 4 bases at V and 0 bases at J; junction bases unmatched: 5.

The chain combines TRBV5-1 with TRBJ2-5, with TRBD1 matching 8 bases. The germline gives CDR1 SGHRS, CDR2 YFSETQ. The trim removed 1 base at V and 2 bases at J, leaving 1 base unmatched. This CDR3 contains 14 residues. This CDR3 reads CASSLTGGQETQYF. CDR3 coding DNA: TGCGCCAGCAGCTTGACAGGGGGACAAGAGACCCAGTACTTC.

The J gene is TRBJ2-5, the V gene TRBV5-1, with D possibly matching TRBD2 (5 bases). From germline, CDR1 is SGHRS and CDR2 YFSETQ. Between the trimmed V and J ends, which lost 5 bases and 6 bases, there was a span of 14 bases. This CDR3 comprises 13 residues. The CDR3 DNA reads TGCGCCAGCAGAGAATTAGCGAAGAAGACCCAGTACTTC. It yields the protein CASRELAKKTQYF.

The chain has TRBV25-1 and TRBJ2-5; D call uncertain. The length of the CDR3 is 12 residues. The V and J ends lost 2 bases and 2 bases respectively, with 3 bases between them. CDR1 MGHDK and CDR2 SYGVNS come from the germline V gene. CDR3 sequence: CASSEAQETQYF. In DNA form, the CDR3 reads TGTGCCAGCAGTGAAGCGCAAGAGACCCAGTACTTC.

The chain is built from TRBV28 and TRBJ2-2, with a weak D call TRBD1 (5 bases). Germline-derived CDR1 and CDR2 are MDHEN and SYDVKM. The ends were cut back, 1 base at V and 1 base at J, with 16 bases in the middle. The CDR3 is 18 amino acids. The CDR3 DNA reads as TGTGCCAGCAGTTTATCAGGGTTTGCTCCAGGGAACACCGGGGAGCTGTTTTTT. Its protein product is CASSLSGFAPGNTGELFF.

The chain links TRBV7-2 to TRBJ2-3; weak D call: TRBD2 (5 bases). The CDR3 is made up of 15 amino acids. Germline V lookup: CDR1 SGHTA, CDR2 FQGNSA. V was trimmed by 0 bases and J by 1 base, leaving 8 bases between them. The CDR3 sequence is CASSLASARTDTQYF. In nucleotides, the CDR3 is TGTGCCAGCAGCTTAGCTAGCGCCCGCACAGATACGCAGTATTTT.

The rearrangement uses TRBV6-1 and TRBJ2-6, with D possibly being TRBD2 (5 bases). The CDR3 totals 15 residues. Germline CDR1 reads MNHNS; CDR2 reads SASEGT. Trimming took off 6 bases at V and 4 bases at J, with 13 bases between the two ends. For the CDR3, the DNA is TGTGCCAGCAGACCACACTCGGGGGGGGCCAACGTCCTGACTTTC. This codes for CASRPHSGGANVLTF.

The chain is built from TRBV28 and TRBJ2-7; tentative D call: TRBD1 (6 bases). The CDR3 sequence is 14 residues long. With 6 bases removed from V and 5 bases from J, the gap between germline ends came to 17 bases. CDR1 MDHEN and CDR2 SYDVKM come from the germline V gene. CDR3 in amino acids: CASRVPGVTHEQYF. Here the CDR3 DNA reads TGTGCCAGCAGAGTGCCAGGGGTGACCCACGAGCAGTACTTC.

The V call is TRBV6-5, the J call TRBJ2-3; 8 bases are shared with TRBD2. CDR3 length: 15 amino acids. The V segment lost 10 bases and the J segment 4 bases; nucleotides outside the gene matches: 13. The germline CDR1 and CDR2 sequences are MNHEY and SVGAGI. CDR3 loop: CATLKAGELSDTQYF. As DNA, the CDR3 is TGTGCCACCCTTAAAGCGGGAGAATTATCAGATACGCAGTATTTT.